These 26 T cell receptor beta chains were all obtained from the same sample, sequenced in a study of shared clonotypes between healthy human individuals (TCRdb year 2020). CD8 naive samples were obtained by positive selection for CCR7 among CD45RO-negative cells, yielding a CD45RA+CCR7+ population from which TemRA cells were excluded. The receptor library was made with the immunoSEQ multiplex PCR assay. TCRdb re-hosts the immuneACCESS table, in-frame sequences only. Its copies lack some clones; in the studies checked, an unresolved V gene accounts for under half of them, and the cause for the rest is not known. Here the sample has over 2 million clones; 85% to 95% occur a single time. Around 1.1% of the sample belongs to the ten largest clones. Sample: naive CD8+ T cells sorted from blood. The cell subset or site label for this specimen denotes: CD45RA+CCR7+. The receptors derive from a man younger than 35 in good health.

The chain links TRBV10-2 to TRBJ1-1; D is unclear. Germline V lookup: CDR1 WSHSY, CDR2 SAAADI. V was shortened by 7 bases and J by 1 base, with 4 bases between the two germline ends. The CDR3 contains 11 residues. The CDR3 sequence: CASIENTEAFF. The CDR3 coding sequence is TGCGCCAGCATAGAGAACACTGAAGCTTTCTTT.

Notes on this clone: Other DNA sequences in the same sample also yield this CDR3. V gene TRBV27 combines with J gene TRBJ2-7, with D possibly matching TRBD1 (6 bases). V was pared by 3 bases and J by 5 bases, with 8 bases between. The CDR3 runs to 12 residues. Germline V gene sequence: CDR1 MNHEY, CDR2 SMNVEV (reference sequence). The CDR3 reads CASSFPGDEQYF. DNA of the CDR3: TGTGCCAGCAGTTTCCCAGGGGACGAGCAGTACTTC.

The chain carries TRBV19 and TRBJ1-5, with D unclear. Trimming took 1 base from V and 9 from J, leaving 10 bases between them. The V gene's germline CDR1 is LNHDA and CDR2 SQIVND (reference sequence). This CDR3 has 13 amino acids. CDR3 sequence reads: CASSIGPNRPQHF. The CDR3 nucleotides read TGTGCCAGTAGTATAGGGCCGAACAGGCCCCAGCATTTT.

This chain uses TRBV7-9 with TRBJ2-3; D gene uncertain. V lost 5 bases to trimming and J lost 0 bases, with 15 bases between them. This CDR3 region has 16 residues. The germline CDR1 and CDR2 sequences are SEHNR and FQNEAQ (reference sequence). DNA of the CDR3: TGTGCCAGCAGCATGGTGGCAGCCCTCAGCACAGATACGCAGTATTTT. Protein sequence: CASSMVAALSTDTQYF.

The chain combines TRBV5-1 with TRBJ2-5, with 7 bases matching TRBD1. V lost 0 bases to trimming and J lost 2 bases; unmatched junction nucleotides: 4. The CDR3 consists of 15 residues. CDR1 is SGHRS, CDR2 YFSETQ, per germline. This CDR3 reads CASSLGDRHQETQYF. The DNA for the CDR3 is TGCGCCAGCAGCTTGGGGGACAGACATCAAGAGACCCAGTACTTC. Looking up the rest from reference TRBV5-1 and TRBJ2-5 gives the full variable domain: KAGVTQTPRYLIKTRGQQVTLSCSPISGHRSVSWYQQTPGQGLQFLFEYFSETQRNKGNFPGRFSGRQFSNSRSEMNVSTLELGDSALYLCASSLGDRHQETQYFGPGTRLLVL.

Regarding this clone: The same CDR3 is also encoded by other DNA sequences in this sample. V is TRBV27 and J is TRBJ1-2; D ambiguous. V was clipped by 3 bases and J by 2 bases, with 7 bases between them. Germline CDR1 and CDR2: MNHEY and SMNVEV (reference sequence). The CDR3 consists of 13 residues. The CDR3 region has the DNA TGTGCCAGCAGTTTTGGCAGCAACTATGGCTACACCTTC. This gives the protein CASSFGSNYGYTF.

This chain connects TRBV27 to TRBJ1-2; 9 positions agree with TRBD1. CDR3 length: 14 residues. Germline assignment: CDR1 MNHEY and CDR2 SMNVEV (reference sequence). V shed 6 bases, J shed 5 bases, and the junction held 7 bases outside the gene matches. The CDR3 sequence: CASSSRTGVYGYTF. The CDR3 DNA reads as TGTGCCAGCAGCTCCCGGACAGGGGTATATGGCTACACCTTC.

The chain combines TRBV19 with TRBJ2-1; D possibly matches TRBD1 or TRBD2 (5 bases each). Germline lookup yields CDR1 LNHDA and CDR2 SQIVND (reference sequence). The ends were cut back, 3 bases at V and 0 bases at J, with 9 bases in the middle. The length of the CDR3 is 15 residues. CDR3 nucleotides: TGTGCCAGTAGTATGGGGCGGGTCTCCTACAATGAGCAGTTCTTC. This sequence encodes CASSMGRVSYNEQFF.

The chain has TRBV7-9 and TRBJ2-3; 9 nucleotides agree with TRBD1. V was pared by 5 bases and J by 4 bases, with 10 bases of the junction left unmatched. The V gene's germline CDR1 is SEHNR and CDR2 FQNEAQ (reference sequence). The CDR3 runs 16 residues. DNA for the CDR3: TGTGCCAGCAGCCCTCCCGGGACAGGGAGCGCAGATACGCAGTATTTT. Its translation: CASSPPGTGSADTQYF.

V and J are TRBV5-1 and TRBJ2-5; D gene ambiguous. Trimming stripped 2 bases from V and 1 base from J, with 12 bases between. This CDR3 spans 15 amino acids. Germline V gene sequence: CDR1 SGHRS, CDR2 YFSETQ. Here the CDR3 DNA reads TGCGCCAGCAGCTTCGAGCCAGTACCCCAAGAGACCCAGTACTTC. Protein product: CASSFEPVPQETQYF.

V is TRBV6-5 and J is TRBJ2-7, with D possibly being TRBD2 (5 bases). CDR1 and CDR2 (germline): MNHEY, SVGAGI. V lost 2 bases, J lost 6 bases, and 11 bases lay in between. CDR3 size: 13 residues. The CDR3: CASSYAGGIEQYF. DNA for the CDR3: TGTGCCAGCAGTTACGCAGGAGGTATCGAGCAGTACTTC.

This clone was seen a single time. The chain has TRBV6-4 and TRBJ1-2; D might be TRBD1 (5 bases). Germline V gene lookup returns CDR1 MRHNA and CDR2 SNTAGT. This CDR3 is built from 16 residues. The V and J ends lost 6 bases and 4 bases respectively, with 21 bases between them. The CDR3 region has the DNA TGTGCCAGCAGACTGGGACGGAGGGAGGAGGTCTATGGCTACACCTTC. This translates into CASRLGRREEVYGYTF.

The V gene is TRBV2, the J gene TRBJ1-1, with a weak D call TRBD1 (6 bases). The germline V gene has CDR1 SNHLY and CDR2 FYNNEI. V was cut by 7 bases and J by 3 bases, with 18 bases left in between. The CDR3 sequence is 15 residues long. The CDR3 region is CASTERGEKYTEAFF. The CDR3 DNA reads as TGTGCCAGCACCGAAAGGGGGGAGAAATACACTGAAGCTTTCTTT.

This clone was detected a few times. The V and J genes are TRBV15 and TRBJ2-7; possible D gene TRBD1, 5 bases. The germline V gene has CDR1 LNHNV and CDR2 YYDKDF (reference sequence). This CDR3 comprises 14 residues. Deletions cut 0 bases from V and 0 bases from J, with 6 bases between. CDR3: CATSREDSSYEQYF. CDR3 DNA sequence: TGTGCCACCAGCAGAGAAGACAGCTCCTACGAGCAGTACTTC.

The chain couples TRBV28 to TRBJ2-7, with a possible D match to TRBD1 (6 bases). This CDR3 has 14 residues. Per the germline V gene, CDR1 is MDHEN and CDR2 is SYDVKM. V shed 5 bases and J shed 2 bases, with 13 bases lying between them. CDR3 in amino acids: CASSLGQSPYEQYF. The DNA for the CDR3 is TGTGCCAGCAGTCTCGGACAGTCCCCCTACGAGCAGTACTTC.

The rearrangement links TRBV19 to TRBJ2-3; D may be TRBD1 or TRBD2 (5 bases each). The CDR3 has 15 amino acids. Trimming removed 1 base at V and 3 bases at J, with 11 bases between. CDR1 LNHDA and CDR2 SQIVND come from the germline V gene (reference sequence). CDR3 DNA: TGTGCCAGTAGTATAGGACGGGGCCGGACAGATACGCAGTATTTT. Encoded protein: CASSIGRGRTDTQYF.

The rearrangement joins TRBV7-9 to TRBJ1-3, with TRBD1 matching 9 bases. CDR1 is SEHNR and CDR2 is FQNEAQ in the germline V gene (reference sequence). Germline trimming cut 4 bases from V and 3 bases from J; bases unmatched to any gene: 4. The CDR3 extends over 15 amino acids. The CDR3 DNA is TGTGCCAGCAGCTCGGACAGGGGCCGTGGAAACACCATATATTTT. It translates to CASSSDRGRGNTIYF.

As concerns this clone: The sample carries other DNA sequences with the same CDR3. The chain has TRBV19 and TRBJ2-7, with D hard to call. The CDR3 contains 13 residues. CDR1 and CDR2 from the germline V gene are LNHDA and SQIVND (reference sequence). V lost 6 bases and J 2 bases, leaving 11 bases between the germline ends. The CDR3 coding sequence is TGTGCCAGTAGCGCTGGAGAAGCCTACGAGCAGTACTTC. This codes for CASSAGEAYEQYF.

The CDR3 bases are TGTGCCAGCTCCCGGACCGGGGTTAGCTCCTACAATGAGCAGTTCTTC. Translation gives CASSRTGVSSYNEQFF. The rearrangement joins TRBV5-6 to TRBJ2-1, with D perhaps matching TRBD2 (5 bases). Trimming removed 7 bases at V and 0 bases at J, with 17 bases between. The CDR3 has 16 amino acids. CDR1 is SGHDT, CDR2 YYEEEE, per germline.

V and J are TRBV6-5 and TRBJ2-5; TRBD2 aligns across 12 bases. Germline V gene data show CDR1 as MNHEY and CDR2 as SVGAGI. There are 16 residues in the CDR3. J was trimmed by 1 base and V by 4 bases; bases with no gene match: 4. The CDR3 sequence is CASSSGLAGLQETQYF. The CDR3 bases are TGTGCCAGCAGTTCCGGACTAGCGGGGCTCCAAGAGACCCAGTACTTC.

This chain links TRBV27 with TRBJ2-1; D is unresolved. Germline V gene data show CDR1 as MNHEY and CDR2 as SMNVEV (reference sequence). The CDR3 consists of 18 residues. Trimming pared 5 bases from V and 5 bases from J, leaving 25 bases between. The CDR3 sequence is CASSPLLALLIKDNEQFF. The DNA for the CDR3 is TGTGCCAGCAGTCCCCTTCTTGCCCTTTTAATCAAGGACAATGAGCAGTTCTTC.

V usage is TRBV9 and J usage is TRBJ1-6, with D tentatively TRBD1 (5 bases). CDR1 and CDR2 (germline): SGDLS, YYNGEE. This CDR3 has 15 residues. With 4 bases removed from V and 5 bases from J, the gap between germline ends came to 13 bases. The CDR3 is CASSQSGGNNSPLHF. CDR3 nucleotide sequence: TGTGCCAGCAGCCAGAGCGGGGGGAATAATTCACCCCTCCACTTT.

The chain has TRBV12-5 and TRBJ2-2; 7 positions match TRBD2. The junction had 12 bases not matched to a gene; V was cut back by 3 bases and J by 5 bases. The germline V gene has CDR1 LGHNT and CDR2 FRNRAP. This CDR3 has 17 amino acids. CDR3 region: CASGFRAGERETGELFF. The CDR3 coding sequence is TGTGCTAGTGGTTTCCGGGCGGGAGAACGAGAAACCGGGGAGCTGTTTTTT.

The chain is built from TRBV7-6 and TRBJ2-5, with D possibly matching TRBD2 (5 bases). Trimming cost V 3 bases and J 2 bases, with 16 bases left between them. Germline CDR1 reads SGHVS; CDR2 reads FNYEAQ. CDR3 length equals 16 residues. CDR3 protein: CASSFLGPRGQETQYF. CDR3 DNA sequence: TGTGCCAGCAGCTTTCTGGGCCCACGCGGGCAAGAGACCCAGTACTTC.

This chain connects TRBV30 to TRBJ1-2; tentative D call: TRBD1 (5 bases). Germline-derived CDR1 and CDR2 are GTSNPN and SVGIG (reference sequence). The V end was cut by 0 bases, the J end by 4 bases, with 12 bases between. The CDR3 extends over 14 amino acids. The CDR3 DNA follows: TGTGCCTGGAGTGTAACCGGGGCCTCCTATGGCTACACCTTC. The encoded protein is CAWSVTGASYGYTF.

V usage is TRBV7-8 and J usage is TRBJ1-4; perhaps TRBD1 as D (5 bases). Per germline, CDR1 SGHVS and CDR2 FQNEAQ. The CDR3 consists of 15 residues. V was pared by 5 bases and J by 6 bases, with 16 bases between. In nucleotides, the CDR3 is TGTGCCAGCAGCAGGCAGGGTATCGGGGATGAAAAACTGTTTTTT. Residues: CASSRQGIGDEKLFF.